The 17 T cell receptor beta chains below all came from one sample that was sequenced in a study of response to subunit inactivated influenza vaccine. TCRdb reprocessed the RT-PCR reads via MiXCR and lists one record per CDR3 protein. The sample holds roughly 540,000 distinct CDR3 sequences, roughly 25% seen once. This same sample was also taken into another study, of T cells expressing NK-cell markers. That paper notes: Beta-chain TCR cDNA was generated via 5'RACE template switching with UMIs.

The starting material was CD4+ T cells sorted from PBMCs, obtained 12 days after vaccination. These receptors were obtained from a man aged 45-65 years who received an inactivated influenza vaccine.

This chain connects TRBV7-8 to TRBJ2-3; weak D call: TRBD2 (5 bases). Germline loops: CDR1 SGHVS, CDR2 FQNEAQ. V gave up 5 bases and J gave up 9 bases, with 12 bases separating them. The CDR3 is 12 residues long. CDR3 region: CASSITSATQYF. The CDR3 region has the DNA TGTGCCAGCAGCATCACTAGTGCCACGCAGTATTTT.

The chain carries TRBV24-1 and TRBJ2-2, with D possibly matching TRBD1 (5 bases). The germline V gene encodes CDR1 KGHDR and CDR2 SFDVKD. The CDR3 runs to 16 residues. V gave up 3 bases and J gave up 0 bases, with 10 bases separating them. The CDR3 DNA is TGTGCCACCAGTGATCCAGGACAATCGAACACCGGGGAGCTGTTTTTT. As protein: CATSDPGQSNTGELFF.

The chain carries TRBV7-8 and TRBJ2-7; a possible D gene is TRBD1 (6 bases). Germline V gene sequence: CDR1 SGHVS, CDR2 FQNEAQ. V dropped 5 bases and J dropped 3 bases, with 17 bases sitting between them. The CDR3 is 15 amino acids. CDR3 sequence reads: CASSLRGQPNYEQYF. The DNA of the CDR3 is TGTGCCAGCAGCCTTCGAGGACAGCCCAACTACGAGCAGTACTTC. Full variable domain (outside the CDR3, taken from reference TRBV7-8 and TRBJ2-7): GAGVSQSPRYKVAKRGQDVALRCDPISGHVSLFWYQQALGQGPEFLTYFQNEAQLDKSGLPSDRFFAERPEGSVSTLKIQRTQQEDSAVYLCASSLRGQPNYEQYFGPGTRLTVT.

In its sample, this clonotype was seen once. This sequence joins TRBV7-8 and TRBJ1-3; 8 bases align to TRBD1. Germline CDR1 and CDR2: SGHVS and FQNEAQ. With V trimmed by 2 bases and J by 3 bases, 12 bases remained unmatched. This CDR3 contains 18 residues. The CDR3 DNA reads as TGTGCCAGCAGCTTACTCTTGCGGACAACAGGGGGTGGAAACACCATATATTTT. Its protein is CASSLLLRTTGGGNTIYF.

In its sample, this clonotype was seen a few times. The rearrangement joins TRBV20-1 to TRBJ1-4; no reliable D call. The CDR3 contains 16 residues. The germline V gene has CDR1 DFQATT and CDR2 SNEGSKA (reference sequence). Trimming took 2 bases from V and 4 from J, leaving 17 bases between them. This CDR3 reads CSARPGGGPSNEKLFF. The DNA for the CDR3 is TGCAGTGCTAGACCTGGAGGAGGGCCAAGTAATGAAAAACTGTTTTTT.

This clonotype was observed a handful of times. In DNA, the CDR3 is TGTGCCAGCAGTTACGGCACAGATACGCAGTATTTT. Residues: CASSYGTDTQYF. The chain uses TRBV6-5 and TRBJ2-3; no firm D call. Trimming left V 2 bases short and J 1 base short, with 1 base between. CDR1 MNHEY and CDR2 SVGAGI come from the germline V gene. This CDR3 comprises 12 residues.

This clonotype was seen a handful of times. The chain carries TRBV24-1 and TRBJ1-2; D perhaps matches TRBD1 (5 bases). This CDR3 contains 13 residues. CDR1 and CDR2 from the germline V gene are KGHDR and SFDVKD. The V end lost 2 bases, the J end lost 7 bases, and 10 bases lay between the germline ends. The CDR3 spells CATSDYRQGGYTF. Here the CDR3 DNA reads TGTGCCACCAGTGATTACAGGCAGGGTGGCTACACCTTC.

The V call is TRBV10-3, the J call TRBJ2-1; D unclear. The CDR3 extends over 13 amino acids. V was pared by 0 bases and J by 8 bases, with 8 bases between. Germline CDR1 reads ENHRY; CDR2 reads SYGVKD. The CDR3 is CAISESGSHEQFF. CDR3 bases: TGTGCCATCAGTGAGTCCGGTAGTCATGAGCAGTTCTTC.

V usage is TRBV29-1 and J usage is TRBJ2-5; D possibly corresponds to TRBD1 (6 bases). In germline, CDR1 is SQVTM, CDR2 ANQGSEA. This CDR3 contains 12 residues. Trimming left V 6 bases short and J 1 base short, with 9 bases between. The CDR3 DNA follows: TGCAGCGTAGGACAGCCCCAAGAGACCCAGTACTTC. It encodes CSVGQPQETQYF.

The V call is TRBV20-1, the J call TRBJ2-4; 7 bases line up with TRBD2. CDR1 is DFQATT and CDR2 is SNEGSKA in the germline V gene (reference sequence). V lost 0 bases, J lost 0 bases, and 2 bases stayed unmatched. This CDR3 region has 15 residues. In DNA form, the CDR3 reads TGCAGTGCTAGAGAAGGGAGGGTAGCCAAAAACATTCAGTACTTC. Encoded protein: CSAREGRVAKNIQYF.

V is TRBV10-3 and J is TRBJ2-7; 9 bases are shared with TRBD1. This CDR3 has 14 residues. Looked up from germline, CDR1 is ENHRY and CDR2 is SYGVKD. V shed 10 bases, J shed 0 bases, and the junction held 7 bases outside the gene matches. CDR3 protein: CATRTGGSSYEQYF. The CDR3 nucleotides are TGTGCCACCCGTACAGGGGGCTCCTCCTACGAGCAGTACTTC.

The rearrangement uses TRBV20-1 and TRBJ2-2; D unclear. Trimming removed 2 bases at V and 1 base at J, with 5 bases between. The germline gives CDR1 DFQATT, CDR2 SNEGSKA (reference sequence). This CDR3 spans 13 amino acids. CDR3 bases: TGCAGTGCTAGACCCCTGAACACCGGGGAGCTGTTTTTT. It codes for CSARPLNTGELFF.

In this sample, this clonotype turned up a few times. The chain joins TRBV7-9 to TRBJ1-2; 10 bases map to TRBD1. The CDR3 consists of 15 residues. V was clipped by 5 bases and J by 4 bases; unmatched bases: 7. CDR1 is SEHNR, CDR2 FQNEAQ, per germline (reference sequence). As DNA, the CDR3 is TGTGCCAGCAGCCCCTGGGACAGGGGATCCTATGGCTACACCTTC. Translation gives CASSPWDRGSYGYTF.

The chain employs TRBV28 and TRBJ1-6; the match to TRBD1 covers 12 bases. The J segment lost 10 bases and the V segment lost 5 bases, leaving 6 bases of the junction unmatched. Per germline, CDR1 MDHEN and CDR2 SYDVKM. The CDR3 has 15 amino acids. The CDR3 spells CASSPGTGGWSPLHF. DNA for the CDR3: TGTGCCAGCAGTCCGGGGACAGGGGGCTGGTCACCCCTCCACTTT.

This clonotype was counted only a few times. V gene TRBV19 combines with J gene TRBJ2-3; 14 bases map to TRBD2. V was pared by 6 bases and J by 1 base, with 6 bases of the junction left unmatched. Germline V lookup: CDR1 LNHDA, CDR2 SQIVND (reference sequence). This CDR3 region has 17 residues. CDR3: CASSQGTSGGRTDTQYF. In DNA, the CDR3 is TGTGCCAGTAGCCAAGGGACTAGCGGGGGCCGCACAGATACGCAGTATTTT.

CDR3 coding DNA: TGCGCCAGCAGCCAAGGACTAGCGGGGATTGATACGCAGTATTTT. Its protein is CASSQGLAGIDTQYF. The chain couples TRBV4-3 to TRBJ2-3; 11 nucleotides match TRBD2. V shed 1 base, J shed 6 bases, and the junction held 3 bases outside the gene matches. CDR1 is LGHNA and CDR2 is YSLEER in the germline V gene. This CDR3 is 15 amino acids long.

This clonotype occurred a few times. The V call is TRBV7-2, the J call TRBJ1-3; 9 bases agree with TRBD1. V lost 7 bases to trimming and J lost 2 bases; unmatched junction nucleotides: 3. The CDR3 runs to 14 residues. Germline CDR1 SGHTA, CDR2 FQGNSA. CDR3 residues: CASTGTGTGNTIYF. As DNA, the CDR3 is TGTGCCAGCACCGGGACAGGGACTGGAAACACCATATATTTT.